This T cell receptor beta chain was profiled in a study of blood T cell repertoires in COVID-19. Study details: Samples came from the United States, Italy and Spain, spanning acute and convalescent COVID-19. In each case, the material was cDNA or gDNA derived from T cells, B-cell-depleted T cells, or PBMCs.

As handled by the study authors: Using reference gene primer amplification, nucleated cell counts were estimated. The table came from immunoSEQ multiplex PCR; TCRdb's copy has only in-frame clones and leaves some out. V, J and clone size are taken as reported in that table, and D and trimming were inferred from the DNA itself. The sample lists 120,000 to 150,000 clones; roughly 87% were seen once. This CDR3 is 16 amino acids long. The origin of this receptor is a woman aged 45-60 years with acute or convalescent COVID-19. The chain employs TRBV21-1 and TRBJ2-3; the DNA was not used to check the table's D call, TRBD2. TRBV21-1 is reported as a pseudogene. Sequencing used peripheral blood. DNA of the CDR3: TGTGCCAGCAGCAATCCCGGGACTAGGAACACAGATACGCAGTATTTT. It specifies CASSNPGTRNTDTQYF.